Shown below are 10 T cell receptor beta chains from a single sample sequenced in a study of T cells in Graves' hyperthyroidism and ophthalmopathy (dated 2019 in TCRdb). Receptors were amplified or captured by multiplex PCR. For sequencing, an Illumina HiSeq 2000 was employed. The TCR beta CDR3 regions were amplified from the RNA transcripts. A first-round RT-PCR of the TCR CDR3 used the HTBI primer set with the Qiagen OneStep RT-PCR kit. The raw public data were reprocessed by TCRdb itself: fastp quality trimming at Q25, MiXCR clonotype calling, in-frame beta chains only. All rows with the same CDR3 protein become a single entry with the most common DNA and genes. The sample profile shows around 600,000 distinct CDR3 sequences; 14% of them were found once. The ten most abundant clones make up over 6% of the sample. The sample taken for sequencing was blood. These TCRs come from a woman under 30 with Graves' ophthalmopathy.

Comments on this clonotype: A much larger clone is a single base away; this may be a read error. The chain recombines TRBV27 with TRBJ2-1; 11 nucleotides match TRBD2. In germline, CDR1 is MNHEY, CDR2 SMNVEV (reference sequence). The J segment lost 6 bases and the V segment lost 5 bases, leaving 3 bases of the junction unmatched. CDR3 length equals 14 residues. DNA of the CDR3: TGTGCCAGCAGTGAACTAGCGGGGGCCAATGAGCAGTTCTTC. Translation: CASSELAGANEQFF.

The chain uses TRBV7-9 and TRBJ2-7; 13 positions match TRBD2. The CDR3 spans 21 residues. V lost 1 base and J lost 6; bases outside the gene matches: 21. Looked up from germline, CDR1 is SEHNR and CDR2 is FQNEAQ (reference sequence). DNA of the CDR3: TGTGCCAGCAGCTTAGGCGCGGGGGGCGGGGGGGGACTAGCGGGATCAAGCGAGCAGTACTTC. The encoded protein is CASSLGAGGGGGLAGSSEQYF.

V gene TRBV25-1 combines with J gene TRBJ2-7; the D is unclear. There are 14 residues in the CDR3. Germline V lookup: CDR1 MGHDK, CDR2 SYGVNS. V gave up 2 bases and J gave up 2 bases, with 10 bases separating them. CDR3 amino acids: CASSESQPTYEQYF. The CDR3, as DNA: TGTGCCAGCAGTGAAAGTCAGCCGACCTACGAGCAGTACTTC.

This clonotype was seen repeatedly, ten times or more. The chain is built from TRBV15 and TRBJ2-7; D gene ambiguous. The CDR3 runs to 15 residues. V lost 1 base, J lost 0 bases, and 10 bases lay in between. The germline CDR1 and CDR2 sequences are LNHNV and YYDKDF (reference sequence). The CDR3 loop reads CATSRVSQSSYEQYF. The CDR3 DNA follows: TGTGCCACCAGCAGAGTCTCGCAGAGCTCCTACGAGCAGTACTTC. The complete variable domain, with remaining parts taken from reference TRBV15 and TRBJ2-7, reads DAMVIQNPRYQVTQFGKPVTLSCSQTLNHNVMYWYQQKSSQAPKLLFHYYDKDFNNEADTPDNFQSRRPNTSFCFLDIRSPGLGDTAMYLCATSRVSQSSYEQYFGPGTRLTVT.

The chain has TRBV2 and TRBJ1-5; TRBD1 aligns across 9 bases. J was trimmed by 6 bases and V by 6 bases; bases with no gene match: 6. The CDR3 runs to 14 residues. CDR1 SNHLY and CDR2 FYNNEI come from the germline V gene. The CDR3 sequence: CASSGDRAPQPQHF. CDR3 bases: TGTGCCAGCAGCGGGGACAGGGCCCCTCAGCCCCAGCATTTT. The complete variable domain, with remaining parts taken from reference TRBV2 and TRBJ1-5, reads EPEVTQTPSHQVTQMGQEVILRCVPISNHLYFYWYRQILGQKVEFLVSFYNNEISEKSEIFDDQFSVERPDGSNFTLKIRSTKLEDSAMYFCASSGDRAPQPQHFGDGTRLSIL.

The sample holds many counts of this clonotype. The V and J genes are TRBV7-8 and TRBJ2-7, with TRBD1 matching 8 bases. The CDR3 sequence is 16 residues long. Germline CDR1 reads SGHVS; CDR2 reads FQNEAQ. Trimming took 0 bases from V and 7 from J; bases not matched to a gene: 11. This CDR3 reads CASSLARGTGNVEQYF. CDR3 nucleotide sequence: TGTGCCAGCAGCTTAGCGCGAGGGACAGGAAACGTTGAGCAGTACTTC.

This clonotype was counted at least ten times. This chain connects TRBV2 to TRBJ2-2; a possible D gene is TRBD1 (5 bases). CDR1 SNHLY and CDR2 FYNNEI come from the germline V gene. Trimming removed 1 base at V and 6 bases at J, with 15 bases between. The CDR3 consists of 16 residues. The CDR3 DNA follows: TGTGCCAGCAGTGAAGTGGGGATAGGGGTCGCCGGGGAGCTGTTTTTT. Its translation is CASSEVGIGVAGELFF.

Many counts were recorded for this clonotype. The rearrangement joins TRBV30 to TRBJ1-1; D not resolved. The CDR3 consists of 14 residues. The germline CDR1 and CDR2 sequences are GTSNPN and SVGIG (reference sequence). V was cut by 0 bases and J by 11 bases, with 19 bases left in between. The CDR3 reads CAWSVRGGDGFAFF. In nucleotides, the CDR3 is TGTGCCTGGAGTGTACGGGGTGGAGATGGGTTTGCTTTCTTT.

This clonotype has only a few counts. This chain connects TRBV5-8 to TRBJ1-5, with D possibly matching TRBD1 (5 bases). Per germline, CDR1 SGHTS and CDR2 YDEGEE. This CDR3 region has 21 residues. V was shortened by 7 bases and J by 0 bases, with 32 bases between the two germline ends. Written as DNA, the CDR3 is TGTGCCAGCTGTGAACTCCAACAGAACAGGCCTGGGGGGTTTAGCAATCAGCCCCAGCATTTT. Amino acid sequence: CASCELQQNRPGGFSNQPQHF.

This clonotype showed up many times. The junction differs from germline at one of its ends, possibly a read error. V is TRBV11-2 and J is TRBJ2-1; 10 bases are a match to TRBD2. The germline gives CDR1 SGHAT, CDR2 FQNNGV. CDR3 size: 15 residues. The CDR3 region has the DNA TGTGCCAGCAGCCTAGAACTAGCGGGAACCCAAGGGCAGTTCTTC. Residues: CASSLELAGTQGQFF.